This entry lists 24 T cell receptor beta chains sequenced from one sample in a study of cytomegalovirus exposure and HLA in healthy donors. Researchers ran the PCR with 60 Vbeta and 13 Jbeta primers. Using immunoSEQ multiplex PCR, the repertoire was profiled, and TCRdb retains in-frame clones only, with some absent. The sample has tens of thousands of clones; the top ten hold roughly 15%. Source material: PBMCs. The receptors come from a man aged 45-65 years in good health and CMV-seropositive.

The chain's CDR3 is CASSFVGGSFNEQYV. CDR3 sequence (DNA): TGTGCCAGCAGCTTTGTCGGGGGGTCGTTTAATGAGCAGTACGTC. The chain uses TRBV7-9 and TRBJ2-7; TRBD2 aligns across 7 bases. The CDR3 runs to 15 residues. Germline V gene lookup returns CDR1 SEHNR and CDR2 FQNEAQ (reference sequence). After removal of 3 bases from V and 7 bases from J, the junction contained 12 bases not matched to a gene.

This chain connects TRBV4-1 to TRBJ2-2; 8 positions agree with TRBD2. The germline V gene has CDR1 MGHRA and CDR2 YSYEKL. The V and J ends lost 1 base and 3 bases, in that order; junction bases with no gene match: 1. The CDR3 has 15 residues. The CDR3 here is CASSQAGGDTGELFF. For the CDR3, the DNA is TGCGCCAGCAGCCAAGCGGGAGGGGACACCGGGGAGCTGTTTTTT.

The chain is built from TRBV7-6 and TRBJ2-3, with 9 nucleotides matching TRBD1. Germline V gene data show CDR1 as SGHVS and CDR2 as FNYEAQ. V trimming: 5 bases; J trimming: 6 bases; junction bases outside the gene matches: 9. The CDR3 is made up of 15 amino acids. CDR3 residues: CASSPSRDRADTQYF. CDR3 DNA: TGTGCCAGCAGCCCGTCCCGGGACAGGGCTGATACGCAGTATTTT.

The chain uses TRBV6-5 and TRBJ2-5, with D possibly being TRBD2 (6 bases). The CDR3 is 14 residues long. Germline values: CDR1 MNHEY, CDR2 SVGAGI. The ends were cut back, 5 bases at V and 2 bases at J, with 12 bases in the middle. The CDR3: CASSPQLAQETQYF. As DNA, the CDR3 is TGTGCCAGCAGTCCACAGCTAGCGCAAGAGACCCAGTACTTC.

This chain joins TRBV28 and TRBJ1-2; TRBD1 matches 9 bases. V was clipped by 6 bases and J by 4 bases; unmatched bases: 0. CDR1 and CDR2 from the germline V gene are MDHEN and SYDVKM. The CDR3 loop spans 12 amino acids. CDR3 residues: CASRTGGYGYTF. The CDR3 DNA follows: TGTGCCAGCAGGACAGGGGGCTATGGCTACACCTTC.

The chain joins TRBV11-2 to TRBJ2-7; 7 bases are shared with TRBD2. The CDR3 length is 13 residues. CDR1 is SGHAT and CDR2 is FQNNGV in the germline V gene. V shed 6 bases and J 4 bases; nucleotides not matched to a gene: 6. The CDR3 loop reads CASSLAEEYEQYV. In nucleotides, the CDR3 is TGTGCCAGCAGTCTAGCGGAAGAATACGAGCAGTACGTC.

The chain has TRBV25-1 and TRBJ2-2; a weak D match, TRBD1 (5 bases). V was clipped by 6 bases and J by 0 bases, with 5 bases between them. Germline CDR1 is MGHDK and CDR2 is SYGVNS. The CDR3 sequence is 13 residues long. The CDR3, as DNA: TGTGCCAGCAGGGGGCCGAACACCGGGGAGCTGTTTTTT. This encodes CASRGPNTGELFF. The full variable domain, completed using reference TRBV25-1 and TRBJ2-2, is EADIYQTPRYLVIGTGKKITLECSQTMGHDKMYWYQQDPGMELHLIHYSYGVNSTEKGDLSSESTVSRIRTEHFPLTLESARPSHTSQYLCASRGPNTGELFFGEGSRLTVL.

DNA of the CDR3: TGTGCCAGCAGCTCAGGGACCTACGAGCAGTACTTC. This encodes CASSSGTYEQYF. The chain joins TRBV11-2 to TRBJ2-7, with a weak D call TRBD1 (5 bases). Germline V gives CDR1 SGHAT, CDR2 FQNNGV. The germline V and J ends were trimmed by 4 bases and 2 bases, with 6 bases remaining between them. This CDR3 comprises 12 residues.

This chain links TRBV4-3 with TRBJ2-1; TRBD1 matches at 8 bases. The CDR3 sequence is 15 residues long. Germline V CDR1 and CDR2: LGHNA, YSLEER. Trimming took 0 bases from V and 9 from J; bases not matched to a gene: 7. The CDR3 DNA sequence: TGCGCCAGCAGCCAAGACAGGGGGCTTAACGGTGAGCAGTTCTTC. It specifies CASSQDRGLNGEQFF.

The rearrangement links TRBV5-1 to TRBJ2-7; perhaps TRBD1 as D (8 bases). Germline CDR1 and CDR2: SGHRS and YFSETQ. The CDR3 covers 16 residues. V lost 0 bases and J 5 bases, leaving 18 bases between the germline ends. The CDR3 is CASSLGDGQGGNEQYF. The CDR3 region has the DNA TGCGCCAGCAGCTTGGGGGACGGACAGGGAGGGAACGAGCAGTACTTC. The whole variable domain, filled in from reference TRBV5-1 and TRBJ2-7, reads KAGVTQTPRYLIKTRGQQVTLSCSPISGHRSVSWYQQTPGQGLQFLFEYFSETQRNKGNFPGRFSGRQFSNSRSEMNVSTLELGDSALYLCASSLGDGQGGNEQYFGPGTRLTVT.

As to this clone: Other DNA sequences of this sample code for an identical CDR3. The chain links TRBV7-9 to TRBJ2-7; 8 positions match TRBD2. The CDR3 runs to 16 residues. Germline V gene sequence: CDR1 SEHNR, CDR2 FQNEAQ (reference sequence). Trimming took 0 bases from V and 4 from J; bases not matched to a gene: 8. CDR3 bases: TGTGCCAGCAGCTTAGCGACTGGCGGGAGGTCTTACGAGCAGTACTTC. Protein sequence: CASSLATGGRSYEQYF.

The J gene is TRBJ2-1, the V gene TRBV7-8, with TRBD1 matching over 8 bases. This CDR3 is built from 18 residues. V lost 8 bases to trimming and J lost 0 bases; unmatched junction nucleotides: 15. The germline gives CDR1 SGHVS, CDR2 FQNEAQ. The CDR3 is CASEARGRPPLSYNEQFF. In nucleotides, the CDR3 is TGTGCCAGCGAGGCCAGGGGGCGCCCCCCCCTCTCCTACAATGAGCAGTTCTTC.

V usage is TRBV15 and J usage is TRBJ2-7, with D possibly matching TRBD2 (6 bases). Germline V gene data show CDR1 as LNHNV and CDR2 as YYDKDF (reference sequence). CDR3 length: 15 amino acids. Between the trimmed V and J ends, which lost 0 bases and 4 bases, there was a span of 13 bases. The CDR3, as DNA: TGTGCCACCAGCAGAGAAGGTAGCGGAGCTTACGAGCAGTACTTC. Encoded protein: CATSREGSGAYEQYF.

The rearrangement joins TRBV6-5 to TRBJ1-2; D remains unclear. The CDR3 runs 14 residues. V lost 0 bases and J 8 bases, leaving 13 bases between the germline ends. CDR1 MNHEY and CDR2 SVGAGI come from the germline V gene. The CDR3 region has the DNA TGTGCCAGCAGTTACTCGTCTCTAATCTTGGGCTACACCTTC. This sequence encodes CASSYSSLILGYTF.

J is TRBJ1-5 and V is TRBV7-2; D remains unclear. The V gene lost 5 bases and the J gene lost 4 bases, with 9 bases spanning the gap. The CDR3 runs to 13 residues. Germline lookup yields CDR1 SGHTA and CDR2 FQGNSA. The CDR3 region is CASSADQNQPQHF. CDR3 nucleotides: TGTGCCAGCAGCGCGGATCAGAATCAGCCCCAGCATTTT.

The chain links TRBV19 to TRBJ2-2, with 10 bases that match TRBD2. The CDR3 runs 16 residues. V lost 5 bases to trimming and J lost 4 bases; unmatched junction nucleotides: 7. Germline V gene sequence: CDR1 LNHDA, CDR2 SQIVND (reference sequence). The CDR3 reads CASSFLAGAGTGELFF. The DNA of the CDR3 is TGTGCCAGTAGTTTTCTAGCGGGAGCGGGCACCGGGGAGCTGTTTTTT.

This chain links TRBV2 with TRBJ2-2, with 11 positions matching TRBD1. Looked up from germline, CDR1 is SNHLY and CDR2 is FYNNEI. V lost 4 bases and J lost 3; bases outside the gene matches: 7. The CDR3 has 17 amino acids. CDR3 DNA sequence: TGTGCCAGCAGTGCCCCCGGACAGGGGGCTGACACCGGGGAGCTGTTTTTT. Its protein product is CASSAPGQGADTGELFF. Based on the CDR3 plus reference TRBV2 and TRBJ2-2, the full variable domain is EPEVTQTPSHQVTQMGQEVILRCVPISNHLYFYWYRQILGQKVEFLVSFYNNEISEKSEIFDDQFSVERPDGSNFTLKIRSTKLEDSAMYFCASSAPGQGADTGELFFGEGSRLTVL.

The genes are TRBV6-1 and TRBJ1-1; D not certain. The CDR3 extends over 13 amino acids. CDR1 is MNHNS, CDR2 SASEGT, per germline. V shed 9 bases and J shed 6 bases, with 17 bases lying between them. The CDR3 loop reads CASSLGSVAEAFF. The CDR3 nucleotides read TGTGCCAGTAGCCTGGGGAGTGTCGCTGAAGCTTTCTTT.

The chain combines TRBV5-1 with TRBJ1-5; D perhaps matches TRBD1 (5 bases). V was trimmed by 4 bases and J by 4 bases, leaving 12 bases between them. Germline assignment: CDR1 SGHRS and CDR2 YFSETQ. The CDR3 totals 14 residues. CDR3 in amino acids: CASSPGASNQPQHF. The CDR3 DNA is TGCGCCAGCAGCCCTGGGGCCTCGAATCAGCCCCAGCATTTT.

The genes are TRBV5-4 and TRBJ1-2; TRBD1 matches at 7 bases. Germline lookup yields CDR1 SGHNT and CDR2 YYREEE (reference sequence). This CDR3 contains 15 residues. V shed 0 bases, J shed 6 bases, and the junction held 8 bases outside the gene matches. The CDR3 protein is CASSLGDGQEDGYTF. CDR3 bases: TGTGCCAGCAGCTTGGGGGACGGACAGGAGGATGGCTACACCTTC. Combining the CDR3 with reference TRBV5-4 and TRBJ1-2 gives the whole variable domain ETGVTQSPTHLIKTRGQQVTLRCSSQSGHNTVSWYQQALGQGPQFIFQYYREEENGRGNFPPRFSGLQFPNYSSELNVNALELDDSALYLCASSLGDGQEDGYTFGSGTRLTVV.

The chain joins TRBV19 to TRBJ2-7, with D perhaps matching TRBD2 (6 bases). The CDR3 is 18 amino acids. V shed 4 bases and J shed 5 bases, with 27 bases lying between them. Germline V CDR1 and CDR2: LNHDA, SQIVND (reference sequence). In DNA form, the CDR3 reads TGTGCCAGTAGTACTGGCCGCGGGGCTGGTACCCCCGGGAACGAGCAGTACTTC. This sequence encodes CASSTGRGAGTPGNEQYF.

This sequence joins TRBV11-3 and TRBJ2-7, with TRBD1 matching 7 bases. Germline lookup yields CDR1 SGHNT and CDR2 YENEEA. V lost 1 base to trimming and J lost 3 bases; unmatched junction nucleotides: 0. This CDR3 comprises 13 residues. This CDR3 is CASSLGTGYEQYF. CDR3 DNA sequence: TGTGCCAGCAGCTTAGGGACAGGCTACGAGCAGTACTTC.

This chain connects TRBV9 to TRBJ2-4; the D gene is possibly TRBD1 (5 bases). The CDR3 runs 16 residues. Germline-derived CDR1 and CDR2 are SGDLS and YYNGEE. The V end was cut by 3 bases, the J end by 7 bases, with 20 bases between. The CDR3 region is CASSARARGDENIQYF. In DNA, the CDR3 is TGTGCCAGCAGCGCAAGGGCAAGGGGTGATGAGAACATTCAGTACTTC. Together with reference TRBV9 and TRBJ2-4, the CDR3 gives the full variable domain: DSGVTQTPKHLITATGQRVTLRCSPRSGDLSVYWYQQSLDQGLQFLIQYYNGEERAKGNILERFSAQQFPDLHSELNLSSLELGDSALYFCASSARARGDENIQYFGAGTRLSVL.

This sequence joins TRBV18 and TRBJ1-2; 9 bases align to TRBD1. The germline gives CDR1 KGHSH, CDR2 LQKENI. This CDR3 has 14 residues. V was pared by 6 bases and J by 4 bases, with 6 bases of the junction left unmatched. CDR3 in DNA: TGTGCCAGCTCGGCGGACAGGGGACTCTATGGCTACACCTTC. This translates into CASSADRGLYGYTF. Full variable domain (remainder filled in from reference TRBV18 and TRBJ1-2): NAGVMQNPRHLVRRRGQEARLRCSPMKGHSHVYWYRQLPEEGLKFMVYLQKENIIDESGMPKERFSAEFPKEGPSILRIQQVVRGDSAAYFCASSADRGLYGYTFGSGTRLTVV.